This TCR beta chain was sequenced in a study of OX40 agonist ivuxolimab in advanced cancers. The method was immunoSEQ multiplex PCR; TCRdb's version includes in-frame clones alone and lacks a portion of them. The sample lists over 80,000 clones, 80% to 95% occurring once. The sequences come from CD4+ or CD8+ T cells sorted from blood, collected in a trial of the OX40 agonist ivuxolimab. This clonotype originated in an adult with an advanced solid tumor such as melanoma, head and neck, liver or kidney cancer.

For the CDR3, the DNA is TGTGCCAGCAGTGAACTAGCGGGAGCCACCGGGGAGCTGTTTTTT. This codes for CASSELAGATGELFF. This chain joins TRBV2 and TRBJ2-2; TRBD2 matches at 10 bases. The germline CDR1 and CDR2 sequences are SNHLY and FYNNEI. V lost 2 bases, J lost 4 bases, and 1 base stayed unmatched. This CDR3 has 15 residues. Using reference TRBV2 and TRBJ2-2 for the parts outside the CDR3, the full variable domain is EPEVTQTPSHQVTQMGQEVILRCVPISNHLYFYWYRQILGQKVEFLVSFYNNEISEKSEIFDDQFSVERPDGSNFTLKIRSTKLEDSAMYFCASSELAGATGELFFGEGSRLTVL.